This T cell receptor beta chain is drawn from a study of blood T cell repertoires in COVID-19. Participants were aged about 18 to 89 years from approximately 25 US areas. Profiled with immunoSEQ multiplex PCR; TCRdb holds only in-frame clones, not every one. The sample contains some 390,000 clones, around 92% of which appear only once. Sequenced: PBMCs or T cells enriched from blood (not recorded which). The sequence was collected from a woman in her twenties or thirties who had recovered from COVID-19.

CDR3 in amino acids: CASSQGGQGARETQYF. The CDR3 coding sequence is TGTGCCAGCAGCCAGGGTGGACAGGGGGCGAGAGAGACCCAGTACTTC. This chain uses TRBV3-1 (or the pseudogene TRBV3-2) with TRBJ2-5, with 11 bases identical to TRBD1. The CDR3 is 16 residues long. After removal of 3 bases from V and 4 bases from J, the junction contained 7 bases not matched to a gene. In germline, CDR1 is LGHDT, CDR2 YNNKEL (reference sequence).